This T cell receptor beta chain was sequenced for a study of cytomegalovirus exposure and HLA in healthy donors. Whole-study context: An earlier analysis identified 100 million to 130 million unique TCR beta sequences in about 170 million T cells.

Use of 60 Vbeta and 13 Jbeta primers characterized the PCR. This table comes from immunoSEQ multiplex PCR, and its TCRdb copy is limited to in-frame clones, with some not included. In the table there are approximately 200,000 clones, less than 85% of which are singletons. Whole-study findings and limits: In a later analysis, specific HLA alleles were associated with over 15,000 TCR beta sequences at a 0.05 false discovery rate. In an earlier analysis, in 540 or so donors, most V segments appeared productive either ~90% or ~30% of the time.

This CDR3 is 15 amino acids long. From germline, CDR1 is MNHNS and CDR2 SASEGT. Trimming removed 4 bases at V and 0 bases at J, with 10 bases between. This clone has just a few counts. The antigen is not known. This sequence was found in a girl aged 5 to 17 in good health and CMV-seropositive. This sequence joins TRBV6-1 and TRBJ1-3; D call uncertain. The sequencing sample was made of PBMCs. The CDR3, as DNA: TGTGCCAGCAGTGCGGGAGCTACCTCTGGAAACACCATATATTTT. Amino acid sequence: CASSAGATSGNTIYF.